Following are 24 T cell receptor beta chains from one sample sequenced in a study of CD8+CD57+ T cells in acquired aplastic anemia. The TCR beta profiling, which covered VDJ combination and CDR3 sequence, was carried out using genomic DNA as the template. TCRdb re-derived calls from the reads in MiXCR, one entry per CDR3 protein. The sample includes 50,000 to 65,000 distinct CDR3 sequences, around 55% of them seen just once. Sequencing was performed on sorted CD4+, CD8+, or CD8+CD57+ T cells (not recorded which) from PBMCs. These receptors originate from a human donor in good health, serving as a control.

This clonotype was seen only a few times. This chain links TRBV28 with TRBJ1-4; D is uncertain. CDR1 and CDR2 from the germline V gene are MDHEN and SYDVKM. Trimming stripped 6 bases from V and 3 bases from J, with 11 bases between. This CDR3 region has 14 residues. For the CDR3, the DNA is TGTGCCAGCAGCGTCCAGGCGCCTAATGAAAAACTGTTTTTT. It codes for CASSVQAPNEKLFF.

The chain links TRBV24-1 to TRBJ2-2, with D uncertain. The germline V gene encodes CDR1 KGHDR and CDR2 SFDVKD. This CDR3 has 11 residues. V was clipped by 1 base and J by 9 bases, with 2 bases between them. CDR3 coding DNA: TGTGCCACCAGTGATTTTTGGGAGCTGTTTTTT. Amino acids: CATSDFWELFF.

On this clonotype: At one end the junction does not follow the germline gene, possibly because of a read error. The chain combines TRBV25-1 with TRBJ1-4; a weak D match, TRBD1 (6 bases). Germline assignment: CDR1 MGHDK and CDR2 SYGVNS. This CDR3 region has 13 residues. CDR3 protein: CASSDRGNERLFF. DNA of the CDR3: TGTGCCAGCAGTGACAGGGGAAATGAAAGACTGTTTTTT.

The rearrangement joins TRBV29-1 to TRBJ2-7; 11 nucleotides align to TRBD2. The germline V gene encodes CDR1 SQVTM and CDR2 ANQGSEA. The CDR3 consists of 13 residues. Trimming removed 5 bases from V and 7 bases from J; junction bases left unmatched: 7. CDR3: CSVPGTSGGEQYF. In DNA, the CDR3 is TGCAGCGTTCCCGGGACTAGCGGAGGGGAGCAGTACTTC.

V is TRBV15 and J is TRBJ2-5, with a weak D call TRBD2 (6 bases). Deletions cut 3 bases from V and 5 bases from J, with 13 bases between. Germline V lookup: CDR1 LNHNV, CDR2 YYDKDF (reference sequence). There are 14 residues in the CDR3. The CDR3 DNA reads TGTGCCACCAGCAGGGCGGGTAGCGGTGAGACCCAGTACTTC. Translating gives CATSRAGSGETQYF.

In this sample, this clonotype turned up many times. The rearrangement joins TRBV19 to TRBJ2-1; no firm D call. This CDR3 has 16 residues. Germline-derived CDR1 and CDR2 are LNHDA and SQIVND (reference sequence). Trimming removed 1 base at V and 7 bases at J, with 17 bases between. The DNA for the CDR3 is TGTGCCAGTAGTATAGGGTCTCCAACCGGACGGAATGAGCAGTTCTTC. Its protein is CASSIGSPTGRNEQFF.

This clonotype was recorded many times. The CDR3 sequence is CASSPVGDNEQFF. CDR3 DNA sequence: TGTGCCAGCTCACCCGTGGGAGACAATGAGCAGTTCTTC. This chain connects TRBV18 to TRBJ2-1; tentative D call: TRBD2 (5 bases). Germline-derived CDR1 and CDR2 are KGHSH and LQKENI. V was trimmed by 3 bases and J by 5 bases, leaving 8 bases between them. There are 13 residues in the CDR3. The whole variable domain, remainder taken from reference TRBV18 and TRBJ2-1, is NAGVMQNPRHLVRRRGQEARLRCSPMKGHSHVYWYRQLPEEGLKFMVYLQKENIIDESGMPKERFSAEFPKEGPSILRIQQVVRGDSAAYFCASSPVGDNEQFFGPGTRLTVL.

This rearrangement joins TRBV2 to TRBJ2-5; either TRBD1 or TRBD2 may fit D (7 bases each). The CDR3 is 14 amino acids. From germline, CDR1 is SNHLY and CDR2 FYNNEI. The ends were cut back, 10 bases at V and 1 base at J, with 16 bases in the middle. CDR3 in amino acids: CATSQGRAQETQYF. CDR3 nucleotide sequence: TGTGCCACCTCACAGGGGAGGGCCCAAGAGACCCAGTACTTC.

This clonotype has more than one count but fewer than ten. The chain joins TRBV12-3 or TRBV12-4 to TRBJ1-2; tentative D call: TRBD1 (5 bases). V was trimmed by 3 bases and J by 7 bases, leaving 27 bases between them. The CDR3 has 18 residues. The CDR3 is CASSLRTTARGLLRGYTF. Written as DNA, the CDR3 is TGTGCCAGCAGTTTGAGGACAACAGCTCGTGGATTGTTGCGTGGCTACACCTTC.

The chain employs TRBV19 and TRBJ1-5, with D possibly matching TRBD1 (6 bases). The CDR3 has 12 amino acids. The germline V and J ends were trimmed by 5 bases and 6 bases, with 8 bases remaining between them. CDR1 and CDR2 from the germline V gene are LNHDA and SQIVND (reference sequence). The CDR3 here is CASSSRGQPQHF. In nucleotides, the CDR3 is TGTGCCAGTAGTTCCAGGGGTCAGCCCCAGCATTTT. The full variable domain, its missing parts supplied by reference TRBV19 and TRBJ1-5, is DGGITQSPKYLFRKEGQNVTLSCEQNLNHDAMYWYRQDPGQGLRLIYYSQIVNDFQKGDIAEGYSVSREKKESFPLTVTSAQKNPTAFYLCASSSRGQPQHFGDGTRLSIL.

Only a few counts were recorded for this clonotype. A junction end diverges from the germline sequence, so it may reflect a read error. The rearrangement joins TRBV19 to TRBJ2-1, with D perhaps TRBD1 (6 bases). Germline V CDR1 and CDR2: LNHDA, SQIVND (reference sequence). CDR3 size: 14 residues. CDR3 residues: CASSMTYSAGEQLF. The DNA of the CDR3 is TGTGCCAGCAGTATGACCTATTCAGCAGGGGAGCAGCTCTTC.

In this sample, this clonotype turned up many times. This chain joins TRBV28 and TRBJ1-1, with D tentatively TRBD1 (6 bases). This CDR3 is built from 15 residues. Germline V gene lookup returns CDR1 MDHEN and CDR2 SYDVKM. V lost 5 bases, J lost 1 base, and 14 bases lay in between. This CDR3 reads CASSPGTGSNTEAFF. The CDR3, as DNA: TGTGCCAGCAGTCCAGGAACAGGGTCGAACACTGAAGCTTTCTTT.

The CDR3 DNA follows: TGCAGCGTTGGCAGGGGGCGATTCTACGAGCAGTACTTC. It codes for CSVGRGRFYEQYF. V usage is TRBV29-1 and J usage is TRBJ2-7; 8 nucleotides line up with TRBD1. J was trimmed by 3 bases and V by 4 bases; bases with no gene match: 5. Germline V gives CDR1 SQVTM, CDR2 ANQGSEA. The CDR3 consists of 13 residues.

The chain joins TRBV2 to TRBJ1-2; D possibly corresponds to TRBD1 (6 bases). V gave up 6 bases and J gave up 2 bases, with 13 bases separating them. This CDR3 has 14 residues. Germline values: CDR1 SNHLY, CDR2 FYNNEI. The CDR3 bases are TGTGCCAGCAGCGCCGGGACATACAACTATGGCTACACCTTC. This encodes CASSAGTYNYGYTF.

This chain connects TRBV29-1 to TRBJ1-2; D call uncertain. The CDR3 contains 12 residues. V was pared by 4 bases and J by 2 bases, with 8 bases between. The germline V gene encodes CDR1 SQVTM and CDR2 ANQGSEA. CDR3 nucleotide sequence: TGCAGCGTTGTTGAGAGAAACTATGGCTACACCTTC. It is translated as CSVVERNYGYTF.

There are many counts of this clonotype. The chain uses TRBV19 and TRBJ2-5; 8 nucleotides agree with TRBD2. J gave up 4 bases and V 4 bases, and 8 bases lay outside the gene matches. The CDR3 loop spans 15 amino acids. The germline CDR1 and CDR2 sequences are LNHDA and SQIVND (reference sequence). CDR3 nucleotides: TGTGCCAGTAGTACCCTCGGGAGGGGCGGAGAGACCCAGTACTTC. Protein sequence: CASSTLGRGGETQYF.

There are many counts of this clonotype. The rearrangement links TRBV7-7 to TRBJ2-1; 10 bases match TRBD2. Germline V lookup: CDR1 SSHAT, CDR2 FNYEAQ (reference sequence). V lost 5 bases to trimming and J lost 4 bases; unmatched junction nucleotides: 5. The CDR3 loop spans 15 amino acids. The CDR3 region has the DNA TGTGCCAGCAGCAACCTAGCGGGAGCTTACAATGAGCAGTTCTTC. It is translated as CASSNLAGAYNEQFF.

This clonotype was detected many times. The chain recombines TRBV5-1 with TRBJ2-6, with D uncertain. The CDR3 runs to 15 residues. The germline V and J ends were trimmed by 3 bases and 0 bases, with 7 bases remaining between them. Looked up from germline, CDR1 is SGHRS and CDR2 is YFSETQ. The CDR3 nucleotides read TGCGCCAGCAGCTCCCAGCGCTCTGGGGCCAACGTCCTGACTTTC. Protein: CASSSQRSGANVLTF.

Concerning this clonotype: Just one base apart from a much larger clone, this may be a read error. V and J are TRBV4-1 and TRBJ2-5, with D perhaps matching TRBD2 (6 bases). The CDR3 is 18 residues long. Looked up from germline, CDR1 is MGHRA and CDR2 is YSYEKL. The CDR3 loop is CAGSQEEGWGVNSETQYF. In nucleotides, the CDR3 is TGCGCCGGCAGCCAAGAAGAGGGATGGGGGGTCAATTCAGAGACCCAGTACTTC.

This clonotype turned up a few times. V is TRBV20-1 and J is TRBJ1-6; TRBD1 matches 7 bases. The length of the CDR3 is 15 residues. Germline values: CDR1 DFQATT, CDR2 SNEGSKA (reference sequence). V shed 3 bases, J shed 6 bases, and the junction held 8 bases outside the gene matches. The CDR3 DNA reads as TGCAGTGCTAGGGATCACAGGGGAGTTAATTCACCCCTCCACTTT. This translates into CSARDHRGVNSPLHF.

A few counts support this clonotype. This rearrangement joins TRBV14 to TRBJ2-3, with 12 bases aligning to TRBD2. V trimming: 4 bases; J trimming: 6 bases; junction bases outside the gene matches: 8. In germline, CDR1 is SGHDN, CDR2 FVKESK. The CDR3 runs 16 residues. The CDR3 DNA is TGTGCCAGCAGCCGGACTAGCGGGGCTCCAAAGGATACGCAGTATTTT. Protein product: CASSRTSGAPKDTQYF.

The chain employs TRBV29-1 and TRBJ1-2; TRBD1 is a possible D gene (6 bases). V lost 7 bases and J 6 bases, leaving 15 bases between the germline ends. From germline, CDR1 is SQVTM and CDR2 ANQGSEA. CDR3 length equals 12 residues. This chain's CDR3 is CSAHEGEDGYTF. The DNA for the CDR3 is TGCAGCGCTCATGAGGGGGAAGATGGCTACACCTTC.

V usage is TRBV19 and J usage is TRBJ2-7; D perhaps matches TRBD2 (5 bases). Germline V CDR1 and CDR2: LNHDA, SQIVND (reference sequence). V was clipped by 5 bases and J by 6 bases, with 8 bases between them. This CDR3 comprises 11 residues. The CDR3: CASSSGVEQYF. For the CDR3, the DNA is TGTGCCAGTAGTTCCGGGGTCGAGCAGTACTTC.

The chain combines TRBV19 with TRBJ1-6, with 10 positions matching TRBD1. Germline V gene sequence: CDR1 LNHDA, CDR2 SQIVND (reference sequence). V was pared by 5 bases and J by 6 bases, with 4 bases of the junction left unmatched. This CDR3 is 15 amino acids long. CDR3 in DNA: TGTGCCAGTAGTGACCGGGACAGGGGTAATTCACCCCTCCACTTT. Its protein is CASSDRDRGNSPLHF.